A selection of T cell receptor beta chains follows, all from one sample in a study of blood T cell repertoires in COVID-19. Libraries were prepared by immunoSEQ multiplex PCR; TCRdb keeps only in-frame clonotypes and omits some of them. The sample includes 150,000 to 200,000 clones, roughly 86% of them seen just once. The specimen was peripheral blood. The source is an elderly woman with COVID-19, enrolled during active disease. Both conserved end residues are part of each CDR3. The D gene is left open where the match is weak. Clone size is given for some rows only: seen once, a few or many times, or a class if the clone is expanded.

16	TRBV18	.	TRBJ2-2	.	CASSPPGDLSAGELFF	TGTGCCAGCTCCCCCCCGGGGGACTTGTCTGCCGGGGAGCTGTTTTTT
17	TRBV28	TRBD1	TRBJ2-7	.	CASSLSLAWTGNYEQYF	TGTGCCAGCAGTTTATCCCTTGCTTGGACAGGAAACTACGAGCAGTACTTC
14	TRBV28	.	TRBJ2-7	.	CASTPLEDSYEQYF	TGTGCCAGCACCCCACTTGAAGACTCCTACGAGCAGTACTTC
15	TRBV7-2	TRBD1	TRBJ1-2	.	CASSLYDRGSGGYTF	TGTGCCAGCAGCTTATATGACAGGGGGAGTGGGGGCTACACCTTC
14	TRBV29-1	TRBD2	TRBJ2-3	.	CSDWTSGVLDTQYF	TGCAGCGACTGGACTAGCGGAGTCTTAGATACGCAGTATTTT
16	TRBV6-2/TRBV6-3	.	TRBJ2-5	.	CASSYLEGRPQETQYF	TGTGCCAGCAGTTACCTGGAGGGGCGGCCGCAAGAGACCCAGTACTTC
14	TRBV6-2/TRBV6-3	TRBD2	TRBJ2-7	.	CASSSGTTPYEQYF	TGTGCCAGCAGTTCCGGGACTACCCCCTACGAGCAGTACTTC
11	TRBV29-1	TRBD2	TRBJ2-1	once	CSGALASEQFF	TGCAGCGGGGCACTAGCGTCTGAGCAGTTCTTC
14	TRBV28	TRBD1	TRBJ2-2	.	CASGGQGLVGELFF	TGTGCCTCGGGGGGACAGGGTCTGGTCGGGGAGCTGTTTTTT
19	TRBV24-1	TRBD2	TRBJ2-2	.	CATSEPPRLAGANTGELFF	TGTGCCACCAGTGAGCCACCGAGACTAGCGGGAGCGAACACCGGGGAGCTGTTTTTT
17	TRBV5-5	.	TRBJ1-1	.	CASSLARASGKNTEAFF	TGTGCCAGCAGCTTGGCGAGGGCCTCGGGGAAAAACACTGAAGCTTTCTTT
16	TRBV28	TRBD2	TRBJ2-1	.	CASSGSGTSFYNEQFF	TGTGCCAGCAGTGGCTCCGGGACTAGCTTTTACAATGAGCAGTTCTTC
14	TRBV5-4	.	TRBJ2-2	.	CASRGGANTGELFF	TGTGCCAGCAGAGGAGGGGCGAACACCGGGGAGCTGTTTTTT
14	TRBV27	TRBD1	TRBJ2-7	once	CASSNGQGSYEQYF	TGTGCCAGCAGTAACGGACAGGGCTCTTACGAGCAGTACTTC
14	TRBV19	.	TRBJ1-6	.	CASSIVWANSPLHF	TGTGCCAGTAGTATAGTTTGGGCGAATTCACCCCTCCACTTT
14	TRBV6-5	TRBD2	TRBJ2-7	.	CASSPTTSGYEQYF	TGTGCCAGCTCCCCAACGACTAGCGGGTACGAGCAGTACTTC
17	TRBV27	.	TRBJ1-1	.	CASSLYRRKFLNTEAFF	TGTGCCAGCAGTTTATACAGACGAAAGTTCTTGAACACTGAAGCTTTCTTT
14	TRBV5-1	TRBD1	TRBJ2-7	.	CASSPGQGAYEQYF	TGCGCCAGCAGCCCGGGACAGGGGGCATACGAGCAGTACTTC
12	TRBV29-1	.	TRBJ2-5	.	CSGEDTKETQYF	TGCAGCGGAGAGGACACGAAAGAGACCCAGTACTTC
12	TRBV28	.	TRBJ1-1	.	CASSLTNTEAFF	TGTGCCAGCAGTTTAACTAACACTGAAGCTTTCTTT
16	TRBV2	.	TRBJ1-1	.	CASSERGGVLNTEAFF	TGTGCCAGCAGTGAGAGGGGAGGCGTATTGAACACTGAAGCTTTCTTT
17	TRBV3-1/TRBV3-2	TRBD1	TRBJ1-2	.	CASSQGPPGQGFGGYTF	TGTGCCAGCAGCCAAGGCCCCCCGGGACAGGGTTTCGGTGGCTACACCTTC
14	TRBV29-1	TRBD1	TRBJ1-1	.	CSATQGASYTEAFF	TGCAGCGCTACACAGGGGGCGAGTTACACTGAAGCTTTCTTT
14	TRBV5-8	TRBD1	TRBJ2-4	.	CASSFRDRENIQYF	TGTGCCAGCAGCTTCCGGGACAGGGAAAACATTCAGTACTTC
14	TRBV28	TRBD1	TRBJ1-2	.	CASSRDRGAYGYTF	TGTGCCAGCAGTCGGGACAGGGGAGCGTATGGCTACACCTTC
14	TRBV7-8	.	TRBJ1-1	few	CASSPRAPSTEAFF	TGTGCCAGCAGCCCCAGGGCCCCGAGCACTGAAGCTTTCTTT
13	TRBV6-5	.	TRBJ1-5	.	CASSYAGNQPQHF	TGTGCCAGCAGTTACGCAGGCAATCAGCCCCAGCATTTT
15	TRBV6-5	.	TRBJ2-7	.	CASSYSDGSSYEQYF	TGTGCCAGCAGTTACTCCGACGGGAGCTCCTACGAGCAGTACTTC
15	TRBV27	TRBD1	TRBJ2-1	.	CASRSGQGSYNEQFF	TGTGCCAGCAGGAGCGGACAGGGGTCCTACAATGAGCAGTTCTTC
16	TRBV5-1	.	TRBJ1-1	.	CASSLDAGRANTEAFF	TGCGCCAGCAGCTTGGATGCGGGCCGAGCGAACACTGAAGCTTTCTTT
13	TRBV5-1	.	TRBJ2-7	.	CASSYGTSYEQYF	TGCGCCAGCAGCTACGGGACTTCTTACGAGCAGTACTTC
14	TRBV10-2	TRBD1	TRBJ2-7	.	CASRNRGSAGEQYF	TGCGCCAGCAGAAACAGGGGGTCTGCGGGCGAGCAGTACTTC
14	TRBV19	TRBD1	TRBJ1-5	.	CASSFGTGNQPQHF	TGTGCCAGTAGTTTTGGGACAGGGAATCAGCCCCAGCATTTT
18	TRBV20-1	TRBD2	TRBJ2-1	.	CSASRIAGDTQGMNEQFF	TGCAGTGCTAGTAGAATAGCGGGAGACACCCAAGGAATGAATGAGCAGTTCTTC
13	TRBV7-9	.	TRBJ2-5	.	CASRAGGGETQYF	TGTGCCAGCAGGGCAGGGGGAGGAGAGACCCAGTACTTC
15	TRBV3-1/TRBV3-2	.	TRBJ2-7	.	CASSQGGILSDEQYF	TGTGCCAGCAGCCAAGGTGGAATTCTTAGCGACGAGCAGTACTTC
14	TRBV6-5	TRBD1	TRBJ2-1	.	CASQGASSYNEQFF	TGTGCCAGTCAGGGGGCGAGCTCCTACAATGAGCAGTTCTTC
15	TRBV27	TRBD1	TRBJ2-7	.	CASSSPGQGIYEQYF	TGTGCCAGCAGTTCCCCGGGACAGGGTATATACGAGCAGTACTTC
14	TRBV6-5	.	TRBJ1-4	few	CASRYRQFNEKLFF	TGTGCCAGCAGATATCGACAGTTTAATGAAAAACTGTTTTTT
16	TRBV29-1	TRBD2	TRBJ2-1	.	CSVEGVGLAGANEQFF	TGCAGCGTTGAGGGTGTCGGACTAGCGGGGGCCAATGAGCAGTTCTTC
14	TRBV15	.	TRBJ2-5	.	CATSIVQGWETQYF	TGTGCCACCAGCATAGTACAGGGATGGGAGACCCAGTACTTC